This T cell receptor (beta chain) was found in a study of cytomegalovirus exposure and HLA in healthy donors. General observations from the study: The classifier was said to identify cytomegalovirus status with high specificity and sensitivity.

Assay used: immunoSEQ multiplex PCR; TCRdb lists only in-frame clones, some missing. The sample contains 150,000 to 200,000 clones, 85% of which appear only once. This CDR3 is 15 amino acids long. V was pared by 2 bases and J by 8 bases, with 9 bases of the junction left unmatched. CDR1 is SGHRS, CDR2 YFSETQ, per germline. Notes on this clone: Antigen specificity is unknown.

This TCR was recovered from a man aged 18 to 29 in good health and CMV-seropositive. V is TRBV5-1 and J is TRBJ1-4; TRBD1 aligns across 7 bases. Sequences were obtained from PBMCs. CDR3 DNA: TGCGCCAGCAGCTTAGTCTCCGCCAGGGGGGAAAAACTGTTTTTT. Residues: CASSLVSARGEKLFF.